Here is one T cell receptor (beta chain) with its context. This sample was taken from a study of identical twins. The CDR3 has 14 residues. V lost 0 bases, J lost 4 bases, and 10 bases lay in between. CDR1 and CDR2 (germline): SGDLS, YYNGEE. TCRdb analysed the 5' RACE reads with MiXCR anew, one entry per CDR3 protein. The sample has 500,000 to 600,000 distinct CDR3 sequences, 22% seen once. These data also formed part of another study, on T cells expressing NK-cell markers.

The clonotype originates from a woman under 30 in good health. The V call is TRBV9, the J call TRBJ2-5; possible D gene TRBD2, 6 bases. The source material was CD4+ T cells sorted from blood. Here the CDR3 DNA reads TGTGCCAGCAGCGTAGATCCTAGCGTAGAGACCCAGTACTTC. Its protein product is CASSVDPSVETQYF.